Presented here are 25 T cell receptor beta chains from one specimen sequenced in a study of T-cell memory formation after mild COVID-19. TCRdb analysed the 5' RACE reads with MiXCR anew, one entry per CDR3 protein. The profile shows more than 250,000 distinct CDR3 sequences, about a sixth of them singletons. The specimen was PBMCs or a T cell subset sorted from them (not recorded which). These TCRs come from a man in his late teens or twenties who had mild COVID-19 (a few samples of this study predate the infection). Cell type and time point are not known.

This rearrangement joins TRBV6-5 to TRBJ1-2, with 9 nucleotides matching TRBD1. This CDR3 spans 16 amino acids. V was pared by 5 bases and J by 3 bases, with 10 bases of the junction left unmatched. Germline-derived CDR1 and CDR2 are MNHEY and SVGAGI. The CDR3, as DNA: TGTGCCAGCAGTAAAACAACAGGGGGCTTATACTATGGCTACACCTTC. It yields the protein CASSKTTGGLYYGYTF.

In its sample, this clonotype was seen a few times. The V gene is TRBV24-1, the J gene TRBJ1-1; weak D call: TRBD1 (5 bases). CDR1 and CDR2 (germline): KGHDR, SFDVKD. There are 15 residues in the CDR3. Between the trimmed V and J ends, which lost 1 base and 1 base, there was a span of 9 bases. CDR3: CATSDFEGTNTEAFF. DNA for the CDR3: TGTGCCACCAGTGATTTTGAGGGGACGAACACTGAAGCTTTCTTT.

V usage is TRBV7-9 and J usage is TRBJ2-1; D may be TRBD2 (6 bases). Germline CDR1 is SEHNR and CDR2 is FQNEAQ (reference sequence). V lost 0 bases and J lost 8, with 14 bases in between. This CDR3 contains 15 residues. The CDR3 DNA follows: TGTGCCAGCAGCTTAGCGACTATTAGGAGGGATGAGCAGTTCTTC. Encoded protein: CASSLATIRRDEQFF.

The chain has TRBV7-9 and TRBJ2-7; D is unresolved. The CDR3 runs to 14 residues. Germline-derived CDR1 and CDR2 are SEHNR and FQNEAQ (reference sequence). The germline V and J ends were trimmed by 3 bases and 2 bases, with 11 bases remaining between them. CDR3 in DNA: TGTGCCAGCAGCTTCGGTGGGCAGACCTACGAGCAGTACGTC. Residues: CASSFGGQTYEQYV.

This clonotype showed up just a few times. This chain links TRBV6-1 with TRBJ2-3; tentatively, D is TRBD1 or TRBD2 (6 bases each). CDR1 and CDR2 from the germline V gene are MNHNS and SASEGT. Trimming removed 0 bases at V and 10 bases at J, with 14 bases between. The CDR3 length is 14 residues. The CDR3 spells CASSEAPGGGPQYF. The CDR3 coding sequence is TGTGCCAGCAGTGAAGCCCCTGGAGGGGGTCCGCAGTATTTT.

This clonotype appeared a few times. CDR3 DNA: TGTGCCAGCAGTCCCGGGGACAGGGGGCGATTTTGGCAGCCCCAGCATTTT. Encoded protein: CASSPGDRGRFWQPQHF. The genes are TRBV12-3 or TRBV12-4 and TRBJ1-5; 12 bases align to TRBD1. The CDR3 contains 17 residues. With 5 bases clipped from V and 7 bases from J, the junction kept 12 bases outside the gene matches.

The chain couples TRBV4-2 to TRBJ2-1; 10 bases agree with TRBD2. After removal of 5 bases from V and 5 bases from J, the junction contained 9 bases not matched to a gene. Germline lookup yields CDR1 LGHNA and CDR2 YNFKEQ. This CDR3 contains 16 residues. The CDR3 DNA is TGTGCCAGCAGCACCGGTCCTAGCGGGGGCCACAATGAGCAGTTCTTC. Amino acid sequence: CASSTGPSGGHNEQFF.

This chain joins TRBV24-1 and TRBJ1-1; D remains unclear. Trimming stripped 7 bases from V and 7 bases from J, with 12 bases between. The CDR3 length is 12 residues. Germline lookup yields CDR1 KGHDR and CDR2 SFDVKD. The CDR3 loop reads CATRGYAGEAFF. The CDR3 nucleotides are TGTGCCACCAGAGGGTACGCGGGTGAAGCTTTCTTT.

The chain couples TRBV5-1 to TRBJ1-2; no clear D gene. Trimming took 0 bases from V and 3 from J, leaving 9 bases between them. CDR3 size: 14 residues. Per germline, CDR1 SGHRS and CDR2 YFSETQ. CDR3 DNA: TGCGCCAGCAGCTTGGAAGCAGCCTACTATGGCTACACCTTC. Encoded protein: CASSLEAAYYGYTF.

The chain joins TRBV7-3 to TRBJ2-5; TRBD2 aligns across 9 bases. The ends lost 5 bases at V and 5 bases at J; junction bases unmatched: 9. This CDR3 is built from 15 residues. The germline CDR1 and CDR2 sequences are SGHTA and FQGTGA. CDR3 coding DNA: TGTGCCAGCAGCCCTACCGGGACTAGCTGGGAGACCCAGTACTTC. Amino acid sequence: CASSPTGTSWETQYF. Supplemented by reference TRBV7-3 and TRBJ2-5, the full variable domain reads GAGVSQTPSNKVTEKGKYVELRCDPISGHTALYWYRQSLGQGPEFLIYFQGTGAADDSGLPNDRFFAVRPEGSVSTLKIQRTERGDSAVYLCASSPTGTSWETQYFGPGTRLLVL.

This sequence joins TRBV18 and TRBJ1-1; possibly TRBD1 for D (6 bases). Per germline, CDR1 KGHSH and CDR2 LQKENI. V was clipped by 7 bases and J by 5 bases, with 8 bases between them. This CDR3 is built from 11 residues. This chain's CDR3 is CASFQGTEAFF. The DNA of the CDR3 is TGTGCCAGCTTCCAGGGGACTGAAGCTTTCTTT.

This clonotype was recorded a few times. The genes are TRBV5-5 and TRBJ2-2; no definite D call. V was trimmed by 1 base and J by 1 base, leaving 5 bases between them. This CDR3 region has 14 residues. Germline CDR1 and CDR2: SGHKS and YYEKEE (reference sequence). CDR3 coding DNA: TGTGCCAGCAGCTTGTACAGGAACACCGGGGAGCTGTTTTTT. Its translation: CASSLYRNTGELFF.

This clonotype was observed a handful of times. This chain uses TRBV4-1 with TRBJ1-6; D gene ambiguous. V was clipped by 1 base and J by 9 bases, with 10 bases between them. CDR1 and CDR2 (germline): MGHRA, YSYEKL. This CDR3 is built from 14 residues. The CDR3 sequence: CASSQGIGGSPLHF. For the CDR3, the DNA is TGCGCCAGCAGCCAAGGTATAGGCGGTTCACCCCTCCACTTT.

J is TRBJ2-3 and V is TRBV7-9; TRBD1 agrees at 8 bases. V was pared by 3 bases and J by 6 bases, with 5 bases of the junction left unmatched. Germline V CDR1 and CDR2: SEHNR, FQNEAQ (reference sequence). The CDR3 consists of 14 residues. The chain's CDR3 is CASSLTGDMDTQYF. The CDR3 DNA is TGTGCCAGCAGCTTGACAGGGGATATGGATACGCAGTATTTT.

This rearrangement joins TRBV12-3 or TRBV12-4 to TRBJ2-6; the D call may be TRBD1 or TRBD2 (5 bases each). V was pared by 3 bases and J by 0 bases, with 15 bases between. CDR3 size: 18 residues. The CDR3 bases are TGTGCCAGCAGTTTTGGGGGTGGTACCTTCTCTGGGGCCAACGTCCTGACTTTC. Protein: CASSFGGGTFSGANVLTF.

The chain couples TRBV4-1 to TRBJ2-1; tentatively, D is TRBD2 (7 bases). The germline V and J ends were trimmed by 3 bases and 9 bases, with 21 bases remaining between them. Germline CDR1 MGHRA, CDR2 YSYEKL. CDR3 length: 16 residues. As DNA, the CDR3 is TGCGCCAGCAGCCACGGGGGGCCCGAATTAAGGAGTGAGCAGTTCTTC. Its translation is CASSHGGPELRSEQFF.

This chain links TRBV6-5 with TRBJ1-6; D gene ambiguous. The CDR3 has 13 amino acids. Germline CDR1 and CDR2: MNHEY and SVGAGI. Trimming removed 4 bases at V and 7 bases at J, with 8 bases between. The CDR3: CASSSTTNSPLHF. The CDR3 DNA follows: TGTGCCAGCAGTTCAACCACCAATTCACCCCTCCACTTT.

The CDR3 region has the DNA TGTGCCAGCAGATTGAGGCCCAATGAGCAGTTCTTC. Protein sequence: CASRLRPNEQFF. This sequence joins TRBV27 and TRBJ2-1, with unresolved D. The germline V gene has CDR1 MNHEY and CDR2 SMNVEV (reference sequence). This CDR3 spans 12 amino acids. The V and J ends lost 6 bases and 6 bases respectively, with 9 bases between them.

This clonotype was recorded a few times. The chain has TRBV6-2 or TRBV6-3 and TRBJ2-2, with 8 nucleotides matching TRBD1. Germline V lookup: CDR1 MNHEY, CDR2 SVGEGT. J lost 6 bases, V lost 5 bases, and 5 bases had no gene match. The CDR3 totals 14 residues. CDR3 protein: CASSLQGAAGELFF. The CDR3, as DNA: TGTGCCAGCAGTCTCCAGGGGGCGGCCGGGGAGCTGTTTTTT.

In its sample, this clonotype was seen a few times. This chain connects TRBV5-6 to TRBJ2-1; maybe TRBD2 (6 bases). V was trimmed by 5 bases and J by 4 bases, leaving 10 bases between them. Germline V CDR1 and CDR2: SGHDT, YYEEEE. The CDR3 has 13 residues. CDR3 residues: CASSPGLYNEQFF. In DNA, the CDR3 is TGTGCCAGCAGTCCGGGACTTTACAATGAGCAGTTCTTC. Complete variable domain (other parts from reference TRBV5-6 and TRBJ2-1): DAGVTQSPTHLIKTRGQQVTLRCSPKSGHDTVSWYQQALGQGPQFIFQYYEEEERQRGNFPDRFSGHQFPNYSSELNVNALLLGDSALYLCASSPGLYNEQFFGPGTRLTVL.

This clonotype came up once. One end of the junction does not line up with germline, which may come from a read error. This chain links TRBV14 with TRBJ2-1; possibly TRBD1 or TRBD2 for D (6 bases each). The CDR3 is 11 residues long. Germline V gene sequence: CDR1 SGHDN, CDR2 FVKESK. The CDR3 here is CASSQDGGRVF. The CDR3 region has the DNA TGTGCCAGCAGCCAAGACGGGGGCAGGGTCTTC.

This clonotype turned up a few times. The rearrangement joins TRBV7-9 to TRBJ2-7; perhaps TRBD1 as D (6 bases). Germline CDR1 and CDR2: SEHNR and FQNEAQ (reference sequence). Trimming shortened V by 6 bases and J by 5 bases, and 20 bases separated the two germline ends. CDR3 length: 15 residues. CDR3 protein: CASRPTRGSRDEQYF. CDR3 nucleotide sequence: TGTGCCAGCAGACCTACCAGGGGCTCGCGGGACGAGCAGTACTTC.

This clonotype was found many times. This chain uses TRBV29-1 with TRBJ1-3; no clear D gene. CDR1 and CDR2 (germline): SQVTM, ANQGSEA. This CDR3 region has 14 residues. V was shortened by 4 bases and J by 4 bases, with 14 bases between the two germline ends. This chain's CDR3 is CSVVKESDGNTIYF. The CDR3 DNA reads TGCAGCGTTGTAAAGGAGTCGGACGGAAACACCATATATTTT.

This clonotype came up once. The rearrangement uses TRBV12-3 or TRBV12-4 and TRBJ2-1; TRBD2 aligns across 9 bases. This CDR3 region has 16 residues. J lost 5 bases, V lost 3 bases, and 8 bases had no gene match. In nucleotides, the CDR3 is TGTGCCAGCAGTTTTCCCGGACTAGCGAGCCACAATGAGCAGTTCTTC. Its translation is CASSFPGLASHNEQFF.

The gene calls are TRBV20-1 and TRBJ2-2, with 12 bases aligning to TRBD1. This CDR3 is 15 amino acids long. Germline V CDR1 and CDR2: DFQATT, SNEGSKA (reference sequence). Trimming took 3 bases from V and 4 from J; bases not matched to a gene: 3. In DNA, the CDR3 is TGCAGTGCTAGGGGACAGGGGGCGCTCACCGGGGAGCTGTTTTTT. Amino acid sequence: CSARGQGALTGELFF.